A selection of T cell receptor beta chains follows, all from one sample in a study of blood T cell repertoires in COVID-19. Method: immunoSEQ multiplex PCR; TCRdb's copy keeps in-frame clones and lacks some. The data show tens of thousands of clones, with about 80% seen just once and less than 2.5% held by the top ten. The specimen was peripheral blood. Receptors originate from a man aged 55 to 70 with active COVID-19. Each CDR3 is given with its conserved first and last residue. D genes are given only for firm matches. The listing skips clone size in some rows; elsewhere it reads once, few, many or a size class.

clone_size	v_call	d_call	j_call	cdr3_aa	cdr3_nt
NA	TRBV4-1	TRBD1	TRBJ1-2	CASSPNRGTNYGYTF	TGCGCCAGCAGCCCGAACAGGGGGACGAACTATGGCTACACCTTC
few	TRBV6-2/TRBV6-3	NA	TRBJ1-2	CASSYFQGSYGYTF	TGTGCCAGCAGTTACTTCCAGGGATCCTATGGCTACACCTTC
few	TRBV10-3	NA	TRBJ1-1	CAISEALRTEAFF	TGTGCCATCAGTGAGGCCCTGCGGACTGAAGCTTTCTTT
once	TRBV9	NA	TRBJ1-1	CASSVAGGQDTEAFF	TGTGCCAGCAGCGTAGCGGGGGGGCAGGACACTGAAGCTTTCTTT
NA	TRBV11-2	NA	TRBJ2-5	CASSPGVQETQYF	TGTGCCAGCAGCCCGGGGGTCCAAGAGACCCAGTACTTC
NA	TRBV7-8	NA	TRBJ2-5	CASSLAAGQETQYF	TGTGCCAGCAGCTTAGCAGCCGGGCAAGAGACCCAGTACTTC
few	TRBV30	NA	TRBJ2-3	CAWSRGGDTQYF	TGTGCCTGGAGTCGAGGGGGAGATACGCAGTATTTT
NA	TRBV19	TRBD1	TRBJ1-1	CASSIQGQGTMAFF	TGTGCCAGTAGTATCCAGGGACAGGGAACTATGGCTTTCTTT
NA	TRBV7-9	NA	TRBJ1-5	CASSLSGLSNQPQHF	TGTGCCAGCAGCTTATCAGGGTTGAGCAATCAGCCCCAGCATTTT
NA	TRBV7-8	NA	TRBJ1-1	CASSGTKGRAEAFF	TGTGCCAGCAGCGGGACAAAGGGGAGGGCTGAAGCTTTCTTT
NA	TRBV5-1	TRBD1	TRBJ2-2	CASSWRDRGHTGELFF	TGCGCCAGCAGCTGGAGGGACAGGGGGCACACCGGGGAGCTGTTTTTT
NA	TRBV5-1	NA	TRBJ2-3	CASSFQGSVTDTQYF	TGCGCCAGCAGCTTTCAGGGGTCAGTCACAGATACGCAGTATTTT
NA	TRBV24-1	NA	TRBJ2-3	CATSDFNTQYF	TGTGCCACCAGTGATTTTAATACGCAGTATTTT
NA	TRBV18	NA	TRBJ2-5	CASSLARSNTQYF	TGTGCCAGCTCCCTAGCTCGGTCCAATACCCAGTACTTC
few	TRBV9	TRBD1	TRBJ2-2	CASSPGDSNTGELFF	TGTGCCAGCAGCCCCGGGGACAGTAACACCGGGGAGCTGTTTTTT
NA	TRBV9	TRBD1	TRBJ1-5	CASSEGTGNNQPQHF	TGTGCCAGCAGCGAGGGGACAGGAAACAATCAGCCCCAGCATTTT
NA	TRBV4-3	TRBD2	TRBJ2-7	CASSQGRTSGRYEQYF	TGCGCCAGCAGCCAAGGAAGGACTAGCGGGAGGTACGAGCAGTACTTC
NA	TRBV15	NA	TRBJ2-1	CATSRDRVWGDEQFF	TGTGCCACCAGCAGAGATAGAGTATGGGGCGATGAGCAGTTCTTC
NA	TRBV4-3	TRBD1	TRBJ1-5	CASSRGLGGGQTNQPQHF	TGCGCCAGCAGCCGAGGTCTCGGGGGGGGACAGACAAATCAGCCCCAGCATTTT
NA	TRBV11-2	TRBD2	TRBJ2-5	CASTLAGGRLETQYF	TGTGCCAGCACCCTAGCGGGAGGTCGTTTAGAGACCCAGTACTTC
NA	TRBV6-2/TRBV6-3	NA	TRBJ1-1	CASSYSKAGTEAFF	TGTGCCAGCAGTTACTCGAAGGCGGGAACTGAAGCTTTCTTT
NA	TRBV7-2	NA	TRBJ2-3	CASSLAHRGGLTDTQYF	TGTGCCAGCAGCTTAGCCCACCGCGGGGGCCTCACAGATACGCAGTATTTT
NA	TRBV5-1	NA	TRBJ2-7	CASSLMTRRVYEQYF	TGCGCCAGCAGCTTGATGACGAGGAGGGTCTACGAGCAGTACTTC
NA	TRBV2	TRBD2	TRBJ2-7	CASSVGGGSYEQYF	TGTGCCAGCAGTGTCGGGGGGGGCTCCTACGAGCAGTACTTC
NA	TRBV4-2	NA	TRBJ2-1	CASHSVPYNEQFF	TGTGCCAGTCATAGCGTCCCCTACAATGAGCAGTTCTTC
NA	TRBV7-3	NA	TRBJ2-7	CASSLQGSLEQYF	TGTGCCAGCAGCTTACAGGGCTCCCTAGAGCAGTACTTC
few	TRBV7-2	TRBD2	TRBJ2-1	CASSLSWTSGRSGLFF	TGTGCCAGCAGCTTATCATGGACTAGCGGGAGATCTGGTCTGTTCTTC
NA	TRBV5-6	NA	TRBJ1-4	CASSPATNEKLFF	TGTGCCAGCAGCCCAGCAACTAATGAAAAACTGTTTTTT
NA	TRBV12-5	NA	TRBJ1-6	CASGSTGNSPLHF	TGTGCTAGTGGTTCCACAGGGAATTCACCCCTCCACTTT
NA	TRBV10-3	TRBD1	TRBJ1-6	CAIRGTGDNSPLHF	TGTGCCATCAGGGGTACAGGGGATAATTCACCCCTCCACTTT
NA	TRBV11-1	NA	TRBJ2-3	CASSLSSPDTQYF	TGTGCCAGCAGCTTATCTTCCCCAGATACGCAGTATTTT
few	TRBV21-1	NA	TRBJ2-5	CASSHGTSGGDRTQYF	TGTGCCAGCAGCCATGGTACTAGCGGGGGGGACAGGACCCAGTACTTC
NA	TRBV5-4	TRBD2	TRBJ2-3	CASSFSGGADTQYF	TGTGCCAGCAGCTTTAGCGGGGGGGCAGATACGCAGTATTTT
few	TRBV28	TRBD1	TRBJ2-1	CASSPETGAIYEQFF	TGTGCCAGCAGTCCAGAGACAGGGGCCATCTATGAGCAGTTCTTC
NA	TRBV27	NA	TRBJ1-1	CASSTYRQDEAFF	TGTGCCAGCAGTACATACCGACAGGACGAAGCTTTCTTT
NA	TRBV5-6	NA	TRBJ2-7	CASSLSRHYEQYF	TGTGCCAGCAGCTTGTCGCGGCACTACGAGCAGTACTTC
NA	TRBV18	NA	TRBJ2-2	CASSPPAGNTGELFF	TGTGCCAGCTCACCACCGGCAGGGAACACCGGGGAGCTGTTTTTT
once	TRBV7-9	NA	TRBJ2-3	CIRATDTQYF	TGTATCAGGGCAACAGATACGCAGTATTTT
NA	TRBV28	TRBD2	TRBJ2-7	CASSPGLAGVYEQYF	TGTGCCAGCAGCCCCGGACTAGCGGGAGTATACGAGCAGTACTTC
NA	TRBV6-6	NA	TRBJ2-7	CASTRDNAYEQYF	TGTGCCAGCACCAGAGACAACGCCTACGAGCAGTACTTC
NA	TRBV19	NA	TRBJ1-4	CASSPVAANEKLFF	TGTGCCAGTAGTCCGGTAGCGGCTAATGAAAAACTGTTTTTT
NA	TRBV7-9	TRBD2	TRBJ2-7	CASSYRLAVLQDEQYF	TGTGCCAGCAGCTACCGACTAGCGGTCTTACAGGACGAGCAGTACTTC
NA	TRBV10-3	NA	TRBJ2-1	CAISEHGAGREQFF	TGTGCCATCAGTGAGCACGGGGCGGGACGGGAGCAGTTCTTC